Given below is one T cell receptor beta chain in context. V lost 0 bases and J 8 bases, leaving 20 bases between the germline ends. Per germline, CDR1 GTSNPN and CDR2 SVGIG (reference sequence). The CDR3 totals 16 residues. For TCRbeta, the library was prepared with unique molecular identifiers. A single record per CDR3 protein comes from TCRdb applying MiXCR to the PCR reads. The repertoire includes over 550,000 distinct CDR3 sequences, roughly a tenth of them detected once, and about 4.2% sits in the top ten. This sample is part of a study of T-cell reconstitution after alpha-beta-depleted transplantation in children.

The starting material was PBMCs from the stem cell graft donor, obtained from the stem cell graft. The rearrangement links TRBV30 to TRBJ2-1, with D possibly matching TRBD1 (5 bases). The source of this sequence is a human donor who donated a stem cell graft to a child with acute myeloid leukemia. CDR3 loop: CAWSVLGDRPYYEQFF. In DNA form, the CDR3 reads TGTGCCTGGAGTGTATTGGGTGACAGACCTTACTATGAGCAGTTCTTC.